This T cell receptor (beta chain) originates from a study of cytomegalovirus exposure and HLA in healthy donors. Findings and caveats of the study: In vitro, a few CMV-associated chains proved specific for CMV antigens. A highly shared variant cluster was judged a likely technical artifact.

These donors counted as nominally healthy when sampled, but unrecorded immune exposures were likely. Both 60 Vbeta primers and 13 Jbeta primers went into the PCR. Per the original data handling: A follow-up analysis tallied 86 million or so unique TCR beta chains, about 10 million shared. The data were produced by immunoSEQ multiplex PCR, yet TCRdb's version contains in-frame clones alone and is incomplete. V and J calls plus clone size are reproduced from that table; the DNA served to infer D and trimming. The table includes 150,000 to 160,000 clones, under 85% detected once. The germline V gene encodes CDR1 LNHDA and CDR2 SQIVND (reference sequence). The CDR3 is made up of 14 amino acids. The trim removed 5 bases at V and 1 base at J, leaving 3 bases unmatched. Note on this clone: The antigen is undetermined.

The sequencing input was PBMCs. This clonotype was obtained from a man aged 18-30 years in good health and CMV-seronegative. V usage is TRBV19 and J usage is TRBJ2-3, with 7 bases lining up with TRBD1. CDR3 nucleotides: TGTGCCAGTAGTCCGGGACAGCGCACAGATACGCAGTATTTT. It specifies CASSPGQRTDTQYF.